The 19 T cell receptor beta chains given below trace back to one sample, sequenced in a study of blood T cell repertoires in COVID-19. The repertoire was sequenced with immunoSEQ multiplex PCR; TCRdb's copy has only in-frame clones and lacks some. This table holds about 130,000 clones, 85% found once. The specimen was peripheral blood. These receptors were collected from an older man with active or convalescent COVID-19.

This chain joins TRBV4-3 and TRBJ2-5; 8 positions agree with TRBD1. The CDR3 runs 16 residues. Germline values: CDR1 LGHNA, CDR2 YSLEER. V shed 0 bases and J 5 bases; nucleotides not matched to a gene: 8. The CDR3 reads CASSQERTGRTETQYF. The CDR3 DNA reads TGCGCCAGCAGCCAAGAGAGGACAGGGAGGACGGAGACCCAGTACTTC.

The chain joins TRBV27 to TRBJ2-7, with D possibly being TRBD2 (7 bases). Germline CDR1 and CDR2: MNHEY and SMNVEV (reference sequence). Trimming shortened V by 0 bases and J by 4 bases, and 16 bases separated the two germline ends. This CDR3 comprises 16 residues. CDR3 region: CASSLSGGEAFYEQYF. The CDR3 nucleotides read TGTGCCAGCAGTTTATCAGGGGGGGAGGCCTTTTACGAGCAGTACTTC.

The CDR3 DNA reads as TGTGCCACCAGTGACAACCTAAGCCCCGCCACCAATACGCAGTATTTT. As protein: CATSDNLSPATNTQYF. This chain uses TRBV24-1 with TRBJ2-3; no clear D gene. Germline V gene data show CDR1 as KGHDR and CDR2 as SFDVKD. This CDR3 is 16 amino acids long. Trimming stripped 4 bases from V and 7 bases from J, with 20 bases between.

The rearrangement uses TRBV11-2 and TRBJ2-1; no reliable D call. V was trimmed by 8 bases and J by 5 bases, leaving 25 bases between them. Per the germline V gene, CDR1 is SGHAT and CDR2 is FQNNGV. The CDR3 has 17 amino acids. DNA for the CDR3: TGTGCCAGCCTACCCTCCCCGAACCTCGTATCCCACAATGAGCAGTTCTTC. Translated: CASLPSPNLVSHNEQFF.

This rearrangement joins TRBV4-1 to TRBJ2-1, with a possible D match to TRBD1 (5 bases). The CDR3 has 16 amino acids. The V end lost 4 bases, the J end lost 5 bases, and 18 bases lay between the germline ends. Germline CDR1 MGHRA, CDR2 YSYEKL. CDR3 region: CASSPHRSLSDNEQFF. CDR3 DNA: TGCGCCAGCAGCCCGCACAGGTCGCTATCCGACAATGAGCAGTTCTTC.

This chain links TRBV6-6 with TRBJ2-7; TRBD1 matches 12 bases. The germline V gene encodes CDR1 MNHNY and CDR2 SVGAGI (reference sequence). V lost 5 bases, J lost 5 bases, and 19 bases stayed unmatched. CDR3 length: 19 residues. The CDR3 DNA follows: TGTGCCAGCAGTCCGGGGTTTGGATGGGACAGGGGGCGCGGGGACGAGCAGTACTTC. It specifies CASSPGFGWDRGRGDEQYF.

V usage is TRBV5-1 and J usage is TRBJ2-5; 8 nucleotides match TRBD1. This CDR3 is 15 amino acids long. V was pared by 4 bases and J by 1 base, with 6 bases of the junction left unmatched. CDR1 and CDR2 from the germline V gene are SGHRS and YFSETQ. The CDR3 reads CASSLGTGLQETQYF. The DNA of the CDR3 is TGCGCCAGCAGCCTCGGGACAGGACTCCAAGAGACCCAGTACTTC.

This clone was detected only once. In DNA, the CDR3 is TGTGCCTGGAGTGGGGGACAGGGGGTCTATGGCTACACCTTC. Translating gives CAWSGGQGVYGYTF. The V gene is TRBV30, the J gene TRBJ1-2; TRBD1 matches 11 bases. The CDR3 is 14 residues long. The V gene's germline CDR1 is GTSNPN and CDR2 SVGIG (reference sequence). V trimming: 1 base; J trimming: 4 bases; junction bases outside the gene matches: 2.

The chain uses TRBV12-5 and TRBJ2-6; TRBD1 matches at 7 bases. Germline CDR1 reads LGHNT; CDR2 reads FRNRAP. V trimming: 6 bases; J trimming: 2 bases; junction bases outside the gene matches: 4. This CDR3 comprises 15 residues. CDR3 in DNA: TGTGCTAGTGGGACAGGGAGTACTGGGGCCAACGTCCTGACTTTC. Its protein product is CASGTGSTGANVLTF. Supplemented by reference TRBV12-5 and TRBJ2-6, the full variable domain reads DARVTQTPRHKVTEMGQEVTMRCQPILGHNTVFWYRQTMMQGLELLAYFRNRAPLDDSGMPKDRFSAEMPDATLATLKIQPSEPRDSAVYFCASGTGSTGANVLTFGAGSRLTVL.

CDR3 region: CASSLGSSYGYTF. As DNA, the CDR3 is TGCGCCAGCAGCTTGGGAAGCTCCTATGGCTACACCTTC. The V gene is TRBV5-1, the J gene TRBJ1-2, with no clear D. CDR1 and CDR2 from the germline V gene are SGHRS and YFSETQ. The CDR3 sequence is 13 residues long. V was shortened by 0 bases and J by 4 bases, with 7 bases between the two germline ends.

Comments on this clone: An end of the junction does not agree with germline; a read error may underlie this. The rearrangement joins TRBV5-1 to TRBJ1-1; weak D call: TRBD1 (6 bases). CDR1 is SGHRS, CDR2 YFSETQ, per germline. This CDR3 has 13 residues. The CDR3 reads CASTLDRNTEAFF. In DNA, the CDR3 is TGCGCCAGCACCTTGGACAGGAACACTGAAGCTTTCTTT.

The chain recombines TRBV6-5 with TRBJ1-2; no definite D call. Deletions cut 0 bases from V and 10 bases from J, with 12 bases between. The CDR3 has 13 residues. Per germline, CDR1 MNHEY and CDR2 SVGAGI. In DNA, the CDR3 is TGTGCCAGCAGTTACTCGGGCCCGCGGGTCTACACCTTC. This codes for CASSYSGPRVYTF.

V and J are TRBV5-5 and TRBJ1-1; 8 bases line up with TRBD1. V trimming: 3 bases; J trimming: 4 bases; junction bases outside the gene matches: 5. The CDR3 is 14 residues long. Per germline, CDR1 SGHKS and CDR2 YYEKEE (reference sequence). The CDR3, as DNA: TGTGCCAGCAGCTGGGGGACAGGCACCACTGAAGCTTTCTTT. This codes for CASSWGTGTTEAFF.

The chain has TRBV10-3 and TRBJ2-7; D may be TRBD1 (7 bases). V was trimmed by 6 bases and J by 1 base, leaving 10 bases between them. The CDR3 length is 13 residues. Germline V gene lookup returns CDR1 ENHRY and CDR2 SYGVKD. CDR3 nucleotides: TGTGCCATCAGGGAGGGACAGTCCTACGAGCAGTACTTC. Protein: CAIREGQSYEQYF.

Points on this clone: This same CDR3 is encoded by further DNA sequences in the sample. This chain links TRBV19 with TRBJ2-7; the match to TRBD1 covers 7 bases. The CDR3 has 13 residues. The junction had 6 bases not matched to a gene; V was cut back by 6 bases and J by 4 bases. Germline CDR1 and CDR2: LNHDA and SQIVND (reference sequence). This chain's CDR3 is CASSRDREYEQYF. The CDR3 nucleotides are TGTGCCAGTAGCCGCGACAGGGAGTACGAGCAGTACTTC.

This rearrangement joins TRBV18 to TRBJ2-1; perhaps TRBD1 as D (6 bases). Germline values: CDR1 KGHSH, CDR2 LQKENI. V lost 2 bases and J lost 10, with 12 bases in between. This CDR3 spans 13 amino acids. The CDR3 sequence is CASSPSGAYEQFF. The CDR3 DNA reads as TGTGCCAGCTCACCATCAGGGGCATACGAGCAGTTCTTC.

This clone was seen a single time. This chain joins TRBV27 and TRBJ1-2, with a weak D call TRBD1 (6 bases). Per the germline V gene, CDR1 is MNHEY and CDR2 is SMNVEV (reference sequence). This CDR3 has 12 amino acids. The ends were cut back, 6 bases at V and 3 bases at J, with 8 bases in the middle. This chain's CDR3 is CASRTGYYGYTF. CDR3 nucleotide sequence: TGTGCCAGCAGAACAGGGTACTATGGCTACACCTTC.

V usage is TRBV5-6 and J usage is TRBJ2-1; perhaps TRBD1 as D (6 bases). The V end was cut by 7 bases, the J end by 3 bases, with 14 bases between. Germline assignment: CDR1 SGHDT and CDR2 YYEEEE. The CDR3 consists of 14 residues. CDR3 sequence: CASLDRGFYNEQFF. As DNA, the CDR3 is TGTGCCAGCCTGGACAGAGGGTTCTACAATGAGCAGTTCTTC.

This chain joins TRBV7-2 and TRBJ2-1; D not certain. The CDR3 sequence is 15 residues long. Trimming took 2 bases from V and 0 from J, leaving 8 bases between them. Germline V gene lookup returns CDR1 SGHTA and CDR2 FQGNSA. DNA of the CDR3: TGTGCCAGCAGCTTAATAGCTGGCTCCTACAATGAGCAGTTCTTC. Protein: CASSLIAGSYNEQFF.